These 18 T cell receptor beta chains originate from one sample sequenced in a study of T cell repertoires in cytomegalovirus infection. One entry per CDR3 protein, called by TCRdb with MiXCR from the reads. The sample has approximately 910,000 distinct CDR3 sequences, approximately 30% seen once. No antigen is known for these receptors. The material was cultured CD8+ T cells from PBMCs, obtained from culture after CMV antigen stimulation. The source of these receptors is a human donor in good health (CMV status not recorded). Some clones in this sample may be carry-over from other donors' samples.

CDR3 sequence reads: CASSLESGEDTIYF. As DNA, the CDR3 is TGTGCCAGCAGCTTAGAGTCGGGGGAGGACACCATATATTTT. V gene TRBV7-9 combines with J gene TRBJ1-3, with a weak D call TRBD1 (5 bases). The CDR3 consists of 14 residues. Trimming pared 1 base from V and 8 bases from J, leaving 12 bases between. The germline gives CDR1 SEHNR, CDR2 FQNEAQ (reference sequence).

This chain connects TRBV7-9 to TRBJ1-1, with a possible D match to TRBD1 (5 bases). V lost 7 bases, J lost 3 bases, and 15 bases lay in between. This CDR3 comprises 14 residues. Germline lookup yields CDR1 SEHNR and CDR2 FQNEAQ (reference sequence). The DNA of the CDR3 is TGTGCCAGCAACACCGCGGGGGGATACACTGAAGCTTTCTTT. As protein: CASNTAGGYTEAFF.

This chain connects TRBV9 to TRBJ2-1; TRBD1 agrees at 8 bases. V dropped 5 bases and J dropped 5; count of bases not matched to a gene: 9. Germline assignment: CDR1 SGDLS and CDR2 YYNGEE. The CDR3 covers 15 residues. CDR3 in DNA: TGTGCCAGCAGTGCTTCAGGGGGCATCAACAATGAGCAGTTCTTC. Amino acids: CASSASGGINNEQFF.

This chain connects TRBV10-3 to TRBJ2-1, with D unresolved. V gave up 8 bases and J gave up 0 bases, with 5 bases separating them. Germline V lookup: CDR1 ENHRY, CDR2 SYGVKD. This CDR3 has 12 residues. CDR3 in amino acids: CAIGDSYNEQFF. The CDR3 nucleotides read TGTGCCATCGGCGACTCCTACAATGAGCAGTTCTTC.

The chain combines TRBV19 with TRBJ1-6; D is perhaps TRBD1 (5 bases). Trimming took 7 bases from V and 6 from J, leaving 13 bases between them. The CDR3 contains 14 residues. Germline V gene lookup returns CDR1 LNHDA and CDR2 SQIVND (reference sequence). CDR3 residues: CASIQSGFNSPLHF. In DNA form, the CDR3 reads TGTGCCAGTATCCAGTCAGGGTTTAATTCACCCCTCCACTTT.

There are a few counts of this clonotype. The rearrangement uses TRBV7-9 and TRBJ2-5; 10 bases match TRBD2. CDR3 size: 15 residues. Looked up from germline, CDR1 is SEHNR and CDR2 is FQNEAQ (reference sequence). V was pared by 5 bases and J by 5 bases, with 8 bases of the junction left unmatched. In DNA, the CDR3 is TGTGCCAGCAGCGCTAGCGGGGGATCCTCCGAGACCCAGTACTTC. Protein sequence: CASSASGGSSETQYF. The entire variable domain, with the rest obtained from reference TRBV7-9 and TRBJ2-5, is as follows: DTGVSQNPRHKITKRGQNVTFRCDPISEHNRLYWYRQTLGQGPEFLTYFQNEAQLEKSRLLSDRFSAERPKGSFSTLEIQRTEQGDSAMYLCASSASGGSSETQYFGPGTRLLVL.

In this sample, this clonotype turned up a few times. J is TRBJ2-1 and V is TRBV9; a possible D gene is TRBD2 (7 bases). Germline V gene lookup returns CDR1 SGDLS and CDR2 YYNGEE. This CDR3 comprises 15 residues. Trimming removed 3 bases at V and 5 bases at J, with 15 bases between. CDR3 amino acids: CASSAWGGRNNEQFF. Here the CDR3 DNA reads TGTGCCAGCAGCGCCTGGGGGGGGCGGAACAATGAGCAGTTCTTC.

The CDR3 DNA reads TGTGCCAGCAGTGAGGACAGGGATCGTCAGCCCCAGCATTTT. Protein product: CASSEDRDRQPQHF. The V and J genes are TRBV2 and TRBJ1-5; 8 bases align to TRBD1. The J segment lost 6 bases and the V segment lost 3 bases, leaving 4 bases of the junction unmatched. This CDR3 contains 14 residues. In germline, CDR1 is SNHLY, CDR2 FYNNEI. Supplemented by reference TRBV2 and TRBJ1-5, the full variable domain reads EPEVTQTPSHQVTQMGQEVILRCVPISNHLYFYWYRQILGQKVEFLVSFYNNEISEKSEIFDDQFSVERPDGSNFTLKIRSTKLEDSAMYFCASSEDRDRQPQHFGDGTRLSIL.

To note about this clonotype: Relative to the germline gene, one junction end is altered; a read error may explain this. The gene calls are TRBV19 and TRBJ2-3; D is uncertain. There are 15 residues in the CDR3. Germline loops: CDR1 LNHDA, CDR2 SQIVND (reference sequence). The CDR3 nucleotides are TGTCCCAGTAGTATGCAGGACCGGAGCACAGATACGCAGTATTTT. Protein product: CPSSMQDRSTDTQYF.

This rearrangement joins TRBV11-2 to TRBJ2-4; D might be TRBD2 (5 bases). The V end was cut by 4 bases, the J end by 1 base, with 17 bases between. The CDR3 spans 17 residues. From germline, CDR1 is SGHAT and CDR2 FQNNGV. The CDR3 nucleotides read TGTGCCAGCAGCTATATAGGGCCCCGAGGGGCCAAAAACATTCAGTACTTC. Its protein product is CASSYIGPRGAKNIQYF.

The chain joins TRBV9 to TRBJ2-5, with D possibly called TRBD1 or TRBD2 (6 bases each). The CDR3 consists of 18 residues. Germline-derived CDR1 and CDR2 are SGDLS and YYNGEE. Trimming pared 3 bases from V and 2 bases from J, leaving 23 bases between. CDR3 nucleotide sequence: TGTGCCAGCAGCGGTAGTAGGAGGGGGGACGGAGAACAAGAGACCCAGTACTTC. Protein sequence: CASSGSRRGDGEQETQYF. The full variable domain, completed using reference TRBV9 and TRBJ2-5, is DSGVTQTPKHLITATGQRVTLRCSPRSGDLSVYWYQQSLDQGLQFLIQYYNGEERAKGNILERFSAQQFPDLHSELNLSSLELGDSALYFCASSGSRRGDGEQETQYFGPGTRLLVL.

This chain joins TRBV20-1 and TRBJ2-7, with TRBD1 matching 10 bases. The CDR3 totals 15 residues. V gave up 4 bases and J gave up 1 base; unmatched junction bases: 7. Germline V gives CDR1 DFQATT, CDR2 SNEGSKA (reference sequence). CDR3 in DNA: TGCAGTGCTACGATGGACAGGGGGGCGTCCTACGAGCAGTACTTC. Translated: CSATMDRGASYEQYF.

This clonotype was recorded a few times. One end of the junction varies from germline; a read error may be responsible. The chain combines TRBV7-9 with TRBJ2-7; D gene uncertain. The germline gives CDR1 SEHNR, CDR2 FQNEAQ (reference sequence). The CDR3 totals 9 residues. The CDR3: CASSAGWDF. CDR3 nucleotides: TGTGCCAGCAGCGCCGGGTGGGACTTC. Full variable domain (remainder filled in from reference TRBV7-9 and TRBJ2-7): DTGVSQNPRHKITKRGQNVTFRCDPISEHNRLYWYRQTLGQGPEFLTYFQNEAQLEKSRLLSDRFSAERPKGSFSTLEIQRTEQGDSAMYLCASSAGWDFGPGTRLTVT.

CDR3 nucleotide sequence: TGTGCCAGCAGTTCTCGACAGCAAGAGACCCAGTACTTC. Translated: CASSSRQQETQYF. J is TRBJ2-5 and V is TRBV12-3 or TRBV12-4; the D gene is possibly TRBD1 (5 bases). CDR3 size: 13 residues. Trimming shortened V by 4 bases and J by 2 bases, and 8 bases separated the two germline ends.

V and J are TRBV7-9 and TRBJ1-4; D is unresolved. Looked up from germline, CDR1 is SEHNR and CDR2 is FQNEAQ (reference sequence). The CDR3 is 15 residues long. Trimming shortened V by 0 bases and J by 8 bases, and 13 bases separated the two germline ends. The CDR3 bases are TGTGCCAGCAGCTTAGCATCCTATCATGAAGAAAAACTGTTTTTT. Protein: CASSLASYHEEKLFF.

This clonotype has just a few counts. This rearrangement joins TRBV7-9 to TRBJ2-5; no firm D call. The V end was cut by 7 bases, the J end by 0 bases, with 15 bases between. This CDR3 contains 15 residues. Looked up from germline, CDR1 is SEHNR and CDR2 is FQNEAQ (reference sequence). CDR3 bases: TGTGCCAGCACCAAAGTGGCCTACTACCAAGAGACCCAGTACTTC. Residues: CASTKVAYYQETQYF.

This clonotype appeared a few times. The V gene is TRBV19, the J gene TRBJ2-2; D gene uncertain. V lost 3 bases and J 7 bases, leaving 6 bases between the germline ends. Germline CDR1 LNHDA, CDR2 SQIVND (reference sequence). The CDR3 has 12 amino acids. The CDR3 sequence: CASSIPSGELFF. The DNA of the CDR3 is TGTGCCAGTAGTATCCCCAGCGGGGAGCTGTTTTTT.

This clonotype was recorded a few times. This chain links TRBV10-3 with TRBJ1-4; 9 nucleotides line up with TRBD1. Trimming cost V 5 bases and J 6 bases; bases outside gene matches: 7. This CDR3 has 15 amino acids. CDR1 and CDR2 (germline): ENHRY, SYGVKD. The chain's CDR3 is CAISPRGQGDEKLFF. Written as DNA, the CDR3 is TGTGCCATCAGTCCCAGGGGACAGGGAGATGAAAAACTGTTTTTT.